This TCR beta chain derives from a study of blood T cells in healthy people across ages. Broader study findings: The lack of PBMC sorting stopped any conclusive naive versus antigen-experienced comparison.

Peripheral blood samples of approximately 10 milliliters were drawn from each donor. This clonotype has more than one count but fewer than ten. Antigen unknown. Germline lookup yields CDR1 SGDLS and CDR2 YYNGEE. The CDR3 covers 17 residues. J was trimmed by 3 bases and V by 4 bases; bases with no gene match: 13. Primers used in a second PCR of about 7 to 12 cycles were a sample-barcoded 5' primer and a J-beta primer mix. Each CDR3 protein is one row after TCRdb ran MiXCR on the 5' RACE reads. The sample comprises 850,000 to 1,300,000 distinct CDR3 sequences, over 35% of which are singletons, and about 19% rests with the top ten.

Sequences were obtained from blood. The V call is TRBV9, the J call TRBJ2-1, with 7 positions matching TRBD1. The sequence was collected from a woman aged 55-69 years in good health. The chain's CDR3 is CASSHSGWDRNYNEQFF. The CDR3 DNA sequence: TGTGCCAGCAGCCATTCAGGTTGGGACAGAAACTACAATGAGCAGTTCTTC.